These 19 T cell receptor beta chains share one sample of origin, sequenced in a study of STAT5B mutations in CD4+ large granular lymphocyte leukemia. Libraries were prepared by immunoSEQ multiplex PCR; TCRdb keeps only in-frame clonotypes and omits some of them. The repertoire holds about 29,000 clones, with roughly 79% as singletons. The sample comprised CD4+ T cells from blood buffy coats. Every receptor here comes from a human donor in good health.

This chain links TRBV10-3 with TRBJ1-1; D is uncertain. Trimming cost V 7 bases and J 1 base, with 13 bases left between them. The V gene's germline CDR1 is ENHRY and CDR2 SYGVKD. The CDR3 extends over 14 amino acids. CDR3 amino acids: CAIKGREANTEAFF. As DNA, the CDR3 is TGTGCCATCAAGGGTCGTGAGGCGAACACTGAAGCTTTCTTT.

CDR3 sequence (DNA): TGTGCCAGTAGTATGGTGACAGGACGAGCTAAAGATACGCAGTATTTT. This translates into CASSMVTGRAKDTQYF. The J gene is TRBJ2-3, the V gene TRBV19, with D maybe TRBD1 (6 bases). Germline-derived CDR1 and CDR2 are LNHDA and SQIVND (reference sequence). The CDR3 runs 16 residues. V gave up 3 bases and J gave up 5 bases, with 18 bases separating them.

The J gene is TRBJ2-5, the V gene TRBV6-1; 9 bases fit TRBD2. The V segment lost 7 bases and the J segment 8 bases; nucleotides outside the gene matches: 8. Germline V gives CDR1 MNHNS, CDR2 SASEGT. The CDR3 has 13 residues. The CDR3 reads CASTASGVVTQYF. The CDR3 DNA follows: TGTGCCAGCACGGCTAGCGGGGTGGTTACCCAGTACTTC.

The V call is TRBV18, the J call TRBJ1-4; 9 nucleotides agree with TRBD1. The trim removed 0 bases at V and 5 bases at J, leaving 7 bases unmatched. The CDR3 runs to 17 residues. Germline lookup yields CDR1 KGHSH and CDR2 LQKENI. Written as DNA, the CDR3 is TGTGCCAGCTCACCACCAAAAGGAGGGACAGGGAATGAAAAACTGTTTTTT. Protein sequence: CASSPPKGGTGNEKLFF. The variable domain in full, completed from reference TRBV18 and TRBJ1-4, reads NAGVMQNPRHLVRRRGQEARLRCSPMKGHSHVYWYRQLPEEGLKFMVYLQKENIIDESGMPKERFSAEFPKEGPSILRIQQVVRGDSAAYFCASSPPKGGTGNEKLFFGSGTQLSVL.

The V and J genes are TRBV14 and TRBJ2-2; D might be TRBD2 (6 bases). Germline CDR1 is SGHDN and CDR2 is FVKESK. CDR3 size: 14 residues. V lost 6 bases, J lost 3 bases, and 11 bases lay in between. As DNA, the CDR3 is TGTGCCAGCAGTCCGGGGAGGTACACCGGGGAGCTGTTTTTT. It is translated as CASSPGRYTGELFF.

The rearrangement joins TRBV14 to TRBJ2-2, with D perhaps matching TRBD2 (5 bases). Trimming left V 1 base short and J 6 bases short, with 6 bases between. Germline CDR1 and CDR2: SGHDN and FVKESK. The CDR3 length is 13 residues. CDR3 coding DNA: TGTGCCAGCAGCCAAGGGACTCCCGGGGAGCTGTTTTTT. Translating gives CASSQGTPGELFF.

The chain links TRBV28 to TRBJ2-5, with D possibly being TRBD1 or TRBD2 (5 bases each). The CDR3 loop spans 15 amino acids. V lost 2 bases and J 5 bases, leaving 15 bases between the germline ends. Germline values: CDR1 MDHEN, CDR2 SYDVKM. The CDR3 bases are TGTGCCAGCAGTTTAAAAGGCCTGGGGGAGGAGACCCAGTACTTC. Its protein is CASSLKGLGEETQYF.

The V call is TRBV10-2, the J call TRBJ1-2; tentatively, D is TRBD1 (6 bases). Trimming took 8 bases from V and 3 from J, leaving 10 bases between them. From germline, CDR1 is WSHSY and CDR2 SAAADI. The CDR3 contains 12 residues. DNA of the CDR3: TGCGCCAGCCGAGGGGGGGACTATGGCTACACCTTC. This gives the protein CASRGGDYGYTF.

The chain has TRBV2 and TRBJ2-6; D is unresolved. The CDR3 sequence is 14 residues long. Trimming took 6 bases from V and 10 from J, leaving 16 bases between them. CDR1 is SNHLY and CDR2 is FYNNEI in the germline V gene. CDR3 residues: CASSPASTSNVLTF. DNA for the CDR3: TGTGCCAGCAGCCCCGCGTCCACTTCTAACGTCCTGACTTTC.

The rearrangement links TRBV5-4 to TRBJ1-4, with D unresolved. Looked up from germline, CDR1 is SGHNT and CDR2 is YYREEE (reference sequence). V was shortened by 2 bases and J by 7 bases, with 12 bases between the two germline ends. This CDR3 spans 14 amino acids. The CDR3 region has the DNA TGTGCCAGCAGCTTAGGGCAGAACAGTGAAAAACTGTTTTTT. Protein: CASSLGQNSEKLFF. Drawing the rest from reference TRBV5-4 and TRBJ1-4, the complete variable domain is ETGVTQSPTHLIKTRGQQVTLRCSSQSGHNTVSWYQQALGQGPQFIFQYYREEENGRGNFPPRFSGLQFPNYSSELNVNALELDDSALYLCASSLGQNSEKLFFGSGTQLSVL.

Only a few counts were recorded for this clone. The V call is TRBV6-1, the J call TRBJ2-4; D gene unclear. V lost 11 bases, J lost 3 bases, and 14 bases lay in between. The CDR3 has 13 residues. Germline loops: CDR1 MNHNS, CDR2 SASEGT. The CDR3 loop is CAGASAHKNIQYF. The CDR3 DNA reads TGTGCCGGAGCCTCGGCCCACAAAAACATTCAGTACTTC.

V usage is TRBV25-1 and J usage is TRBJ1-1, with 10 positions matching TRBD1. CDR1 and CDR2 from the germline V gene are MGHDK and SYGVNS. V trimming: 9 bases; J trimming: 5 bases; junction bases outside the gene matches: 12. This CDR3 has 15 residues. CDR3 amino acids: CASLPGQGRRTEAFF. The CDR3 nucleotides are TGTGCCAGTTTACCGGGACAGGGGAGGAGGACTGAAGCTTTCTTT.

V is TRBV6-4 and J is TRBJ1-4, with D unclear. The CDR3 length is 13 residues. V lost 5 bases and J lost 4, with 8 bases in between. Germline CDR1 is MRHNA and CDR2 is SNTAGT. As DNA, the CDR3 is TGTGCCAGCAGTAGCAGACTTAATGAAAAACTGTTTTTT. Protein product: CASSSRLNEKLFF.

CDR3 protein: CASSTRAGLAGSNEQFF. CDR3 nucleotides: TGTGCCAGTAGTACCCGAGCGGGACTAGCGGGGTCCAATGAGCAGTTCTTC. The V gene is TRBV19, the J gene TRBJ2-1, with 13 bases identical to TRBD2. This CDR3 has 17 amino acids. Germline CDR1 LNHDA, CDR2 SQIVND (reference sequence). Trimming removed 4 bases from V and 6 bases from J; junction bases left unmatched: 9.

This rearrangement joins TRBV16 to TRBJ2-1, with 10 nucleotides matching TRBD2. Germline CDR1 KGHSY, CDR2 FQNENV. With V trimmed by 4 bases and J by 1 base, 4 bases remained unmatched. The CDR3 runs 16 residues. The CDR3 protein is CASSRGTSDSYNEQFF. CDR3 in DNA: TGTGCCAGCAGCCGCGGGACTAGCGATTCCTACAATGAGCAGTTCTTC. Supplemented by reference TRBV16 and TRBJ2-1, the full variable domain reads GEEVAQTPKHLVRGEGQKAKLYCAPIKGHSYVFWYQQVLKNEFKFLISFQNENVFDETGMPKERFSAKCLPNSPCSLEIQATKLEDSAVYFCASSRGTSDSYNEQFFGPGTRLTVL.

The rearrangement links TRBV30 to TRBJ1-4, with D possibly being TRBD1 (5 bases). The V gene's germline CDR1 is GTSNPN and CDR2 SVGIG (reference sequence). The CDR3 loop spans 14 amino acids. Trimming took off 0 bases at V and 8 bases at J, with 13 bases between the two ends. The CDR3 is CAWSVMQGSEKLFF. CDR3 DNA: TGTGCCTGGAGTGTAATGCAGGGCAGCGAAAAACTGTTTTTT.

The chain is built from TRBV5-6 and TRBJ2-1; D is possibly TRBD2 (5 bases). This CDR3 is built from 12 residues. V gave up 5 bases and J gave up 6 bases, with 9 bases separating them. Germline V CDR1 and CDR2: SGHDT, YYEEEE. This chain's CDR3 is CASRLGGNEQFF. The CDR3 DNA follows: TGTGCCAGCAGACTAGGCGGCAATGAGCAGTTCTTC.

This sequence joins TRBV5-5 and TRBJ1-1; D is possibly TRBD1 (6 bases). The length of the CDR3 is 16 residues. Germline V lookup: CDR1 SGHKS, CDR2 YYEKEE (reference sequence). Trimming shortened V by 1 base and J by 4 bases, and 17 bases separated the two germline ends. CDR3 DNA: TGTGCCAGCAGCTTGATCGGGCAGGGGTTGGGCACTGAAGCTTTCTTT. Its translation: CASSLIGQGLGTEAFF.

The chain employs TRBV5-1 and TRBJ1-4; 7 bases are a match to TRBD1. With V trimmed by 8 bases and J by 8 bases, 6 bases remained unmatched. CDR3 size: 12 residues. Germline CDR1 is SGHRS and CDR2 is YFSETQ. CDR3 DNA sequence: TGCGCCAGTCGGGACAGCTCCGAAAAACTGTTTTTT. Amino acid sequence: CASRDSSEKLFF.